Only a few counts were recorded for the clone carrying this T cell receptor beta chain. What it recognizes is unknown. The entry originates in a study of OX40 agonist ivuxolimab in advanced cancers. Looking at the study overall: Ivuxolimab was administered intravenously to patients at 0.01 to 10 mg/kg every 2 weeks. Those enrolled were about 80% male, with a mean age of roughly 62 years and ages from about 20 to 90.

The data were produced by immunoSEQ multiplex PCR, yet TCRdb's version contains in-frame clones alone and is incomplete. The sample consists of tens of thousands of clones, about 80% of them appearing once. General study points: Expanded clones were, on average, more numerous in CD8+ T cells than in CD4+.

The ends were cut back, 5 bases at V and 8 bases at J, with 15 bases in the middle. Germline V CDR1 and CDR2: WSHSY, SAAADI. This CDR3 is 13 amino acids long. The source was CD4+ or CD8+ T cells sorted from blood, collected in a trial of the OX40 agonist ivuxolimab. This TCR came from an adult with an advanced solid tumor such as melanoma, head and neck, liver or kidney cancer. The gene calls are TRBV10-2 and TRBJ1-2, with D perhaps matching TRBD1 (5 bases). CDR3 sequence reads: CASSPFQGEGYTF. As DNA, the CDR3 is TGCGCCAGCAGTCCCTTTCAGGGCGAAGGCTACACCTTC.